This T cell receptor (beta chain) came from a study of control samples from healthy donors and cancer patients. Method: immunoSEQ multiplex PCR; TCRdb's copy keeps in-frame clones and lacks some. The sample has 180,000 or so clones, roughly 95% seen once; the top ten hold about 4%. Germline CDR1 MNHEY, CDR2 SVGEGT. J lost 0 bases, V lost 5 bases, and 9 bases had no gene match. This CDR3 region has 17 residues. This clonotype was sampled from a woman in her sixties in good health. This chain connects TRBV6-2 or TRBV6-3 to TRBJ1-5, with 8 bases fitting TRBD1. Sequencing was carried out using blood. The CDR3 DNA reads TGTGCCAGCAGTCGGACAGGGCCGGGGAATAGCAATCAGCCCCAGCATTTT. Protein sequence: CASSRTGPGNSNQPQHF.